What follows are 3 T cell receptor beta chains derived from one specimen sequenced in a study of cytomegalovirus exposure and HLA in healthy donors. Primers for the PCR totalled 60 Vbeta and 13 Jbeta. Some clones are missing from TCRdb's copy, which holds only in-frame ones; the method was immunoSEQ multiplex PCR. Seen here are some 88,000 clones, 63% observed once, and the top ten hold under 8%. Source material: PBMCs. These receptors were collected from a woman aged 25 to 39 in good health and CMV-seronegative.

The chain couples TRBV2 to TRBJ2-1, with a possible D match to TRBD1 (6 bases). CDR3 length: 13 residues. Trimming took off 8 bases at V and 5 bases at J, with 13 bases between the two ends. Germline CDR1 and CDR2: SNHLY and FYNNEI. The CDR3 coding sequence is TGTGCCAGCGGGGGCAGGGTCAACAATGAGCAGTTCTTC. Protein product: CASGGRVNNEQFF.

The chain joins TRBV7-3 to TRBJ2-1; 10 nucleotides align to TRBD2. With 5 bases clipped from V and 6 bases from J, the junction kept 7 bases outside the gene matches. CDR1 and CDR2 (germline): SGHTA, FQGTGA. The CDR3 contains 15 residues. Here the CDR3 DNA reads TGTGCCAGCAGCCCATCTAGCGGGAGTGGCAATGAGCAGTTCTTC. Translating gives CASSPSSGSGNEQFF.

This clone was seen a handful of times. This rearrangement joins TRBV19 to TRBJ2-2; D ambiguous. V shed 6 bases and J shed 0 bases, with 14 bases lying between them. The CDR3 has 16 residues. Looked up from germline, CDR1 is LNHDA and CDR2 is SQIVND (reference sequence). The CDR3 nucleotides read TGTGCCAGTAGAGGTGAGGCACTCGCGAACACCGGGGAGCTGTTTTTT. It translates to CASRGEALANTGELFF.